These 22 T cell receptor beta chains share one sample of origin, sequenced in a study of cytomegalovirus exposure and HLA in healthy donors (dated by TCRdb to 2016 to 2017). The protocol used for the library was the immunoSEQ multiplex PCR assay. This immuneACCESS table, as held by TCRdb, lists in-frame sequences with V and J called but not all clones. Of the missing ones, under half trace to an unresolved V gene in checked studies; the others have no known cause. The sample yields tens of thousands of clones; about 92% were counted once. The ten largest account for 0.9% to 1.4% of the sample. Sequenced material: PBMCs. These receptors all stem from a young man in good health and CMV-seronegative.

V is TRBV29-1 and J is TRBJ2-7; 8 nucleotides agree with TRBD1. The CDR3 is 14 residues long. Per germline, CDR1 SQVTM and CDR2 ANQGSEA. Losses at the gene ends were 3 bases for V and 4 bases for J; bases not matched to a gene: 8. The CDR3 reads CSVEVQGANYEQYF. As DNA, the CDR3 is TGCAGCGTTGAGGTTCAGGGGGCGAATTACGAGCAGTACTTC.

A single count supports this clone. This chain connects TRBV4-2 to TRBJ2-5, with 12 bases lining up with TRBD2. Losses at the gene ends were 0 bases for V and 4 bases for J; bases not matched to a gene: 9. CDR3 size: 18 residues. Germline V gives CDR1 LGHNA, CDR2 YNFKEQ. This CDR3 reads CASSQDHGTSGLRETQYF. The CDR3 nucleotides read TGTGCCAGCAGCCAAGATCACGGGACTAGCGGGTTAAGAGAGACCCAGTACTTC.

The rearrangement links TRBV4-2 to TRBJ1-4; a possible D gene is TRBD1 (6 bases). The ends were cut back, 4 bases at V and 8 bases at J, with 14 bases in the middle. The CDR3 spans 14 residues. Germline V gene lookup returns CDR1 LGHNA and CDR2 YNFKEQ. The CDR3 region has the DNA TGTGCCAGCAGCCCCATCGGGACACCAGAAAAACTGTTTTTT. This gives the protein CASSPIGTPEKLFF.

The chain recombines TRBV5-1 with TRBJ1-1; D unresolved. CDR3 length equals 12 residues. Trimming stripped 4 bases from V and 10 bases from J, with 14 bases between. Per the germline V gene, CDR1 is SGHRS and CDR2 is YFSETQ. In DNA, the CDR3 is TGCGCCAGCAGCGTTGGAGGTGATGGAGCTTTCTTT. Amino acids: CASSVGGDGAFF.

This chain connects TRBV19 to TRBJ2-7; TRBD1 matches at 9 bases. This CDR3 region has 13 residues. Looked up from germline, CDR1 is LNHDA and CDR2 is SQIVND (reference sequence). Trimming cost V 10 bases and J 4 bases; bases outside gene matches: 8. In DNA form, the CDR3 reads TGTGCCATCGCACAGGGGGCTTCTTACGAGCAGTACTTC. Translating gives CAIAQGASYEQYF.

The chain links TRBV7-9 to TRBJ1-1; D might be TRBD1 (5 bases). Germline CDR1 is SEHNR and CDR2 is FQNEAQ (reference sequence). The V gene lost 4 bases and the J gene lost 1 base, with 19 bases spanning the gap. The length of the CDR3 is 17 residues. The CDR3 sequence is CASSSGIQAKTNTEAFF. Here the CDR3 DNA reads TGTGCCAGCAGCTCAGGGATTCAGGCCAAGACGAACACTGAAGCTTTCTTT.

The genes are TRBV28 and TRBJ1-5, with D possibly matching TRBD1 (6 bases). The CDR3 runs to 16 residues. V was trimmed by 5 bases and J by 7 bases, leaving 21 bases between them. The germline V gene encodes CDR1 MDHEN and CDR2 SYDVKM. The CDR3 coding sequence is TGTGCCAGCAGTGTTAACAGGGTTTTGGTAGTGCAGCCCCAGCATTTT. It encodes CASSVNRVLVVQPQHF.

The chain joins TRBV29-1 to TRBJ1-2, with D perhaps TRBD1 (5 bases). The ends were cut back, 6 bases at V and 4 bases at J, with 6 bases in the middle. The CDR3 extends over 10 amino acids. Germline V lookup: CDR1 SQVTM, CDR2 ANQGSEA. CDR3 in amino acids: CSVDSYGYTF. In DNA form, the CDR3 reads TGCAGCGTCGACAGCTATGGCTACACCTTC.

Concerning this clone itself: Other nucleotide sequences in the sample specify the same CDR3. The V gene is TRBV9, the J gene TRBJ2-7; D possibly corresponds to TRBD1 (6 bases). Trimming removed 3 bases from V and 4 bases from J, with 17 bases in between. CDR1 is SGDLS, CDR2 YYNGEE, per germline. The CDR3 has 15 amino acids. The chain's CDR3 is CASSATGTSSYEQYF. In DNA form, the CDR3 reads TGTGCCAGCAGCGCCACAGGGACCTCCTCGTACGAGCAGTACTTC.

The V and J genes are TRBV7-3 and TRBJ2-1; D is perhaps TRBD2 (6 bases). V lost 2 bases, J lost 6 bases, and 11 bases lay in between. From germline, CDR1 is SGHTA and CDR2 FQGTGA. The CDR3 contains 14 residues. The CDR3 bases are TGTGCCAGCAGCTTATTGGGGGGTGCCAATGAGCAGTTCTTC. Translated, it gives CASSLLGGANEQFF. The whole variable domain, remainder taken from reference TRBV7-3 and TRBJ2-1, is GAGVSQTPSNKVTEKGKYVELRCDPISGHTALYWYRQSLGQGPEFLIYFQGTGAADDSGLPNDRFFAVRPEGSVSTLKIQRTERGDSAVYLCASSLLGGANEQFFGPGTRLTVL.

This clone showed up just a few times. This rearrangement joins TRBV4-3 to TRBJ2-3, with a weak D call TRBD2 (6 bases). Trimming took off 5 bases at V and 6 bases at J, with 12 bases between the two ends. From germline, CDR1 is LGHNA and CDR2 YSLEER. The CDR3 loop spans 13 amino acids. CDR3 protein: CASSAGSADTQYF. DNA for the CDR3: TGCGCCAGCAGCGCGGGGTCCGCCGATACGCAGTATTTT.

J is TRBJ2-7 and V is TRBV11-2; the match to TRBD2 covers 9 bases. Trimming took 3 bases from V and 0 from J; bases not matched to a gene: 3. The CDR3 extends over 15 amino acids. Per germline, CDR1 SGHAT and CDR2 FQNNGV. In nucleotides, the CDR3 is TGTGCCAGCAGCTTTAGAGCGGGAGGCTCCTACGAGCAGTACTTC. Translation gives CASSFRAGGSYEQYF.

This clone was observed once. The chain links TRBV6-1 to TRBJ2-5, with D perhaps matching TRBD2 (5 bases). The germline gives CDR1 MNHNS, CDR2 SASEGT. V lost 6 bases and J 4 bases, leaving 9 bases between the germline ends. This CDR3 has 12 amino acids. CDR3 sequence: CASSRTSETQYF. CDR3 DNA: TGTGCCAGCAGCAGGACTTCAGAGACCCAGTACTTC.

V and J are TRBV11-2 and TRBJ2-1; 7 bases agree with TRBD2. The CDR3 spans 16 residues. The junction had 10 bases not matched to a gene; V was cut back by 1 base and J by 7 bases. Germline V lookup: CDR1 SGHAT, CDR2 FQNNGV. The CDR3 region is CASSLASAGAPNEQFF. The CDR3 region has the DNA TGTGCCAGCAGCTTAGCTTCCGCGGGAGCACCGAATGAGCAGTTCTTC.

The chain carries TRBV15 and TRBJ2-1; 9 bases are shared with TRBD1. CDR1 LNHNV and CDR2 YYDKDF come from the germline V gene (reference sequence). The CDR3 is made up of 15 amino acids. V trimming: 5 bases; J trimming: 3 bases; junction bases outside the gene matches: 5. The CDR3 region has the DNA TGTGCCACCAGCGTGGGACAGGGAAGCTACAATGAGCAGTTCTTC. This translates into CATSVGQGSYNEQFF.

This rearrangement joins TRBV28 to TRBJ2-3; a possible D gene is TRBD2 (5 bases). The CDR3 totals 16 residues. Germline assignment: CDR1 MDHEN and CDR2 SYDVKM. V shed 10 bases and J shed 5 bases, with 25 bases lying between them. This chain's CDR3 is CATHEGGPEIVDTQYF. For the CDR3, the DNA is TGTGCCACTCACGAGGGCGGTCCCGAAATCGTAGATACGCAGTATTTT.

J is TRBJ2-5 and V is TRBV6-5, with D uncertain. The germline V gene has CDR1 MNHEY and CDR2 SVGAGI. CDR3 length equals 15 residues. V lost 0 bases, J lost 0 bases, and 8 bases lay in between. CDR3 sequence reads: CASSYSSSNQETQYF. Here the CDR3 DNA reads TGTGCCAGCAGTTACTCGTCTTCTAACCAAGAGACCCAGTACTTC.

In its sample, this clone was seen a few times. The chain uses TRBV2 and TRBJ2-7, with a possible D match to TRBD2 (7 bases). The CDR3 has 13 residues. The ends were cut back, 4 bases at V and 2 bases at J, with 9 bases in the middle. Germline CDR1 and CDR2: SNHLY and FYNNEI. CDR3 protein: CASSVGGPYEQYF. The CDR3, as DNA: TGTGCCAGCAGTGTGGGGGGGCCCTACGAGCAGTACTTC.

The chain is built from TRBV2 and TRBJ2-1; TRBD2 aligns across 11 bases. The length of the CDR3 is 17 residues. J gave up 8 bases and V 1 base, and 10 bases lay outside the gene matches. CDR1 SNHLY and CDR2 FYNNEI come from the germline V gene. CDR3 coding DNA: TGTGCCAGCAGTGAAGGTCTAGCGGGAGGTCAGGGATATGAGCAGTTCTTC. It translates to CASSEGLAGGQGYEQFF. The entire variable domain, with the rest obtained from reference TRBV2 and TRBJ2-1, is as follows: EPEVTQTPSHQVTQMGQEVILRCVPISNHLYFYWYRQILGQKVEFLVSFYNNEISEKSEIFDDQFSVERPDGSNFTLKIRSTKLEDSAMYFCASSEGLAGGQGYEQFFGPGTRLTVL.

Here the CDR3 reads CASSVGKAIVTGELFF. DNA of the CDR3: TGTGCCAGCAGCGTAGGTAAAGCGATCGTCACCGGGGAGCTGTTTTTT. The chain uses TRBV9 and TRBJ2-2; no clear D. The CDR3 extends over 16 amino acids. Trimming shortened V by 0 bases and J by 4 bases, and 13 bases separated the two germline ends. Germline V CDR1 and CDR2: SGDLS, YYNGEE.

This chain connects TRBV4-3 to TRBJ2-7; D call uncertain. CDR1 and CDR2 from the germline V gene are LGHNA and YSLEER. V lost 0 bases and J lost 4, with 7 bases in between. The CDR3 totals 13 residues. The CDR3 nucleotides are TGCGCCAGCAGCCAAGAAGATAGATACGAGCAGTACTTC. This encodes CASSQEDRYEQYF.

The J gene is TRBJ1-2, the V gene TRBV4-3; D unclear. Per the germline V gene, CDR1 is LGHNA and CDR2 is YSLEER. CDR3 length equals 15 residues. Trimming removed 1 base from V and 0 bases from J, with 9 bases in between. The CDR3, as DNA: TGCGCCAGCAGCCAAGTAGACAAGTCTAACTATGGCTACACCTTC. Translation: CASSQVDKSNYGYTF.